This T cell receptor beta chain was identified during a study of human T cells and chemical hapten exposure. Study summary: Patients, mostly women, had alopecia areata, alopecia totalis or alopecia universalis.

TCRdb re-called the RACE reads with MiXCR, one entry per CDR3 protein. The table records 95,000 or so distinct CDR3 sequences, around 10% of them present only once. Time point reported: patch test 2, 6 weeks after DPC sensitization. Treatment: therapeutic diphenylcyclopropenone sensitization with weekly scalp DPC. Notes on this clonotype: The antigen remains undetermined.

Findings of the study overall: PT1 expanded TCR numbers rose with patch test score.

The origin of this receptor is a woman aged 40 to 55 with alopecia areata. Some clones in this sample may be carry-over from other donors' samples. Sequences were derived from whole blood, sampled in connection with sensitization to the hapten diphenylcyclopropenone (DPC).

CDR3 loop: CASSLETAGGELFF. In DNA form, the CDR3 reads TGTGCCAGCAGCTTAGAAACCGCGGGCGGGGAGCTGTTTTTT. The chain joins TRBV7-6 to TRBJ2-2; D is possibly TRBD2 (5 bases). Trimming shortened V by 1 base and J by 7 bases, and 10 bases separated the two germline ends. The length of the CDR3 is 14 residues. From germline, CDR1 is SGHVS and CDR2 FNYEAQ.